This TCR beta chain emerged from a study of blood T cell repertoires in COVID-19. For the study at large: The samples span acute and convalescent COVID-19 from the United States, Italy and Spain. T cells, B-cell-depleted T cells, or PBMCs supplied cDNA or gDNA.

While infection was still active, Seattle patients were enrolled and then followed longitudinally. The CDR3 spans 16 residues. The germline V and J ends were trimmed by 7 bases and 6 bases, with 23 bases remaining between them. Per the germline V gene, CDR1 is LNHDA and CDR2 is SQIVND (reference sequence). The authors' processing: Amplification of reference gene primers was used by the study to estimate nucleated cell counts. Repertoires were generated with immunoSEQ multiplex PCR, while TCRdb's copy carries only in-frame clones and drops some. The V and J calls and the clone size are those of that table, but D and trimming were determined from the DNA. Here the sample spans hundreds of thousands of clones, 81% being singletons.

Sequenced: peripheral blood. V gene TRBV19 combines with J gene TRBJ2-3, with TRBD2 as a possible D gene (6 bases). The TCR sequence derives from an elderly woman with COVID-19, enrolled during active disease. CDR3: CASNHPGTLDPDTQYF. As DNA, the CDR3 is TGTGCCAGTAATCACCCCGGGACTCTCGACCCCGATACGCAGTATTTT.